Following are 13 T cell receptor beta chains from one sample sequenced in a study of regulatory T cells in long-lasting Graves disease. Time point: newly diagnosed GD, antithyroid drugs for less than 3 months. Construction of the TCR library relied on RNA isolated from PBMCs. According to the study, TCR beta libraries were built with iRepertoire HTBI primers and CDR3-region Arm-PCR. TCRdb processed the multiplex PCR reads anew with MiXCR; each CDR3 protein has one entry. The sample consists of about 240,000 distinct CDR3 sequences, 20% to 25% of them appearing once. The sequences come from peripheral blood mononuclear cells (PBMCs), collected at new diagnosis, from a patient treated with antithyroid drugs. Receptors originate from a female donor with Graves disease.

This clonotype was counted only a few times. The CDR3, as DNA: TGTGCCAGGGAAATGAGGGGACAGAACCCGAATACGCAGTATTTT. Its translation is CAREMRGQNPNTQYF. The chain recombines TRBV6-1 with TRBJ2-3, with 7 bases lining up with TRBD1. The CDR3 is made up of 15 amino acids. V was clipped by 9 bases and J by 7 bases; unmatched bases: 16. From germline, CDR1 is MNHNS and CDR2 SASEGT.

This clonotype came up many times. The V and J genes are TRBV3-1 and TRBJ1-2; D is uncertain. The ends were cut back, 1 base at V and 0 bases at J, with 18 bases in the middle. Per germline, CDR1 LGHDT and CDR2 YNNKEL (reference sequence). The CDR3 extends over 18 amino acids. CDR3 protein: CASSQGRARRGTNYGYTF. CDR3 DNA: TGTGCCAGCAGCCAAGGTAGGGCCAGGCGGGGAACTAACTATGGCTACACCTTC.

This clonotype was detected ten times or more. The CDR3 coding sequence is TGCGCCAGCAGCTTGGTTGCGACGGTATGGTACACTGAAGCTTTCTTT. Protein: CASSLVATVWYTEAFF. The chain has TRBV5-1 and TRBJ1-1; D remains unclear. Germline values: CDR1 SGHRS, CDR2 YFSETQ. V was pared by 0 bases and J by 3 bases, with 15 bases between. CDR3 size: 16 residues.

This clonotype was seen more than once but under ten times. The chain links TRBV4-1 to TRBJ2-1, with 10 bases matching TRBD2. The CDR3 is 15 residues long. Germline V gene data show CDR1 as MGHRA and CDR2 as YSYEKL. Trimming took 7 bases from V and 2 from J; bases not matched to a gene: 5. The CDR3 spells CASTISGGPYNEQFF. CDR3 DNA sequence: TGCGCCAGCACGATTAGCGGGGGGCCCTACAATGAGCAGTTCTTC.

The rearrangement uses TRBV9 and TRBJ2-2; D assignment may be TRBD1 or TRBD2 (5 bases each). Germline lookup yields CDR1 SGDLS and CDR2 YYNGEE. This CDR3 comprises 15 residues. V lost 3 bases to trimming and J lost 2 bases, with 11 bases between them. CDR3 loop: CASSGGTANTGELFF. CDR3 bases: TGTGCCAGCAGCGGTGGGACGGCCAACACCGGGGAGCTGTTTTTT.

This clonotype was detected ten times or more. The chain recombines TRBV15 with TRBJ2-1; maybe TRBD2 (5 bases). Trimming took off 6 bases at V and 9 bases at J, with 12 bases between the two ends. Germline lookup yields CDR1 LNHNV and CDR2 YYDKDF (reference sequence). The CDR3 totals 12 residues. The CDR3 bases are TGTGCCACCAGACCGGAGGATCGTGAGCAGTTCTTC. Translation: CATRPEDREQFF.

As regards this clonotype: One end of the junction fails to match germline, which may point to a read error. The chain is built from TRBV7-8 and TRBJ1-2; tentative D call: TRBD1 (6 bases). Germline V gene sequence: CDR1 SGHVS, CDR2 FQNEAQ. The CDR3 runs 17 residues. The CDR3 loop is CASSPDGGGGAVYGYTF. The CDR3 DNA sequence: TGCGCCAGCAGCCCGGACGGGGGCGGGGGGGCGGTCTATGGCTACACCTTC.

The table lists this clonotype with a count of one. V is TRBV7-2 and J is TRBJ1-2; 9 nucleotides align to TRBD1. The trim removed 6 bases at V and 4 bases at J, leaving 6 bases unmatched. The germline V gene encodes CDR1 SGHTA and CDR2 FQGNSA. The CDR3 is made up of 14 amino acids. The chain's CDR3 is CASRKQGAGYGYTF. The CDR3 coding sequence is TGTGCCAGCAGGAAACAGGGGGCGGGCTATGGCTACACCTTC.

This clonotype was counted at least ten times. This chain uses TRBV14 with TRBJ1-3; no clear D. The CDR3 has 17 amino acids. V was shortened by 2 bases and J by 4 bases, with 18 bases between the two germline ends. Germline CDR1 and CDR2: SGHDN and FVKESK. CDR3 amino acids: CASSQRVLTPTGNTIYF. For the CDR3, the DNA is TGTGCCAGCAGCCAACGCGTATTAACCCCCACAGGAAACACCATATATTTT.

This clonotype was picked up a small number of times. The chain employs TRBV25-1 and TRBJ2-3, with D tentatively TRBD1 or TRBD2 (5 bases each). The CDR3 is made up of 14 amino acids. V lost 2 bases and J lost 11, with 17 bases in between. Germline values: CDR1 MGHDK, CDR2 SYGVNS. This CDR3 reads CASSEARLRGLQYF. The CDR3 nucleotides read TGTGCCAGCAGTGAAGCCCGCCTCCGGGGCCTGCAGTATTTT.

This clonotype has at least ten counts. The rearrangement joins TRBV20-1 to TRBJ2-1; 8 bases map to TRBD1. Trimming at V came to 7 bases and at J to 1 base, leaving 3 bases not matched to a gene. The CDR3 consists of 13 residues. Germline loops: CDR1 DFQATT, CDR2 SNEGSKA (reference sequence). Here the CDR3 DNA reads TGCAGTGTACAGGGGGAATCCTACAATGAGCAGTTCTTC. Encoded protein: CSVQGESYNEQFF.

The chain carries TRBV2 and TRBJ2-1, with 16 bases matching TRBD2. The CDR3 is made up of 16 amino acids. The J segment lost 6 bases and the V segment lost 6 bases, leaving 5 bases of the junction unmatched. The V gene's germline CDR1 is SNHLY and CDR2 FYNNEI. The DNA for the CDR3 is TGTGCCAGCAGGGGGACTAGCGGGGGGGCGGGCAATGAGCAGTTCTTC. Translated: CASRGTSGGAGNEQFF. The full variable domain, completed using reference TRBV2 and TRBJ2-1, is EPEVTQTPSHQVTQMGQEVILRCVPISNHLYFYWYRQILGQKVEFLVSFYNNEISEKSEIFDDQFSVERPDGSNFTLKIRSTKLEDSAMYFCASRGTSGGAGNEQFFGPGTRLTVL.

Details on this clonotype: This is likely an artifact of a read error, given a far larger clone one base away. V gene TRBV20-1 combines with J gene TRBJ2-2, with TRBD1 identical over 8 bases. The CDR3 is made up of 15 amino acids. CDR1 DFQATT and CDR2 SNEGSKA come from the germline V gene (reference sequence). CDR3 sequence: CSAGQGLLGTGELFF. The CDR3 DNA reads as TGCAGCGCAGGACAGGGTTTACTGGGCACCGGGGAGCTGTTTTTT.